This is a list of T cell receptor beta chains from one sample in a study of T cells in Graves' hyperthyroidism and ophthalmopathy. TCRdb called the multiplex PCR reads again in MiXCR, with one record for every CDR3 protein. The sample has some 770,000 distinct CDR3 sequences; over 15% are singletons. The source material was blood. The origin of the receptors is a man between 18 and 29 years old with Graves' hyperthyroidism. CDR3s include the opening cysteine and the closing phenylalanine or tryptophan. The order of the fields is clone size, D gene, V gene, J gene, CDR3 DNA, CDR3 protein. A D gene is named only where the DNA matches it firmly. The size field is filled for only some rows; it gives once, few, many or a size class.

few	NA	TRBV7-9	TRBJ2-7	TGTGCCAGCAGCCCCGGGACGGAAACCTACGAGCAGTACTTC	CASSPGTETYEQYF
few	TRBD1	TRBV19	TRBJ1-3	TGTGCCAGTAGTCTGGGACAGGTTTCTGGAAACACCATATATTTT	CASSLGQVSGNTIYF
NA	NA	TRBV11-1	TRBJ2-1	TGTGCCAGCAGCCATCCCAATGAGCAGTTCTTC	CASSHPNEQFF
NA	NA	TRBV9	TRBJ2-7	TGTGCCAGCAGCCCGGGGCCCGCACCCTCCAACGAGCAGTACTTC	CASSPGPAPSNEQYF
NA	TRBD2	TRBV10-3	TRBJ2-2	TGTGCCTCGCAGCGGGAGTCAGGGGAGCTGTTTTTT	CASQRESGELFF
many	TRBD2	TRBV28	TRBJ2-6	TGTGCCAGCAAAAACGCTTGGGGGGGCTCTGGGGCCAACGTCCTGACTTTC	CASKNAWGGSGANVLTF
many	NA	TRBV7-2	TRBJ2-3	TGTGCCAGCAGCTTAATCCCTAATACGCAGTATTTT	CASSLIPNTQYF
NA	TRBD1	TRBV10-3	TRBJ1-5	TGTGCCATCAGTGTCGGGACAGGGGGAATCAATCAGCCCCAGCATTTT	CAISVGTGGINQPQHF
many	TRBD1	TRBV20-1	TRBJ2-1	TGCAGTCCGGGGACAGGGTCGGGCAATGAGCAGTTCTTC	CSPGTGSGNEQFF
many	NA	TRBV20-1	TRBJ1-1	TGCAGTGCACCGGATGGCGGGGGCACTGAAGCTTTCTTT	CSAPDGGGTEAFF
few	TRBD1	TRBV28	TRBJ1-1	TGTGCCAGCAGTTTCCGGGACAGGGGTTACACTGAAGCTTTCTTT	CASSFRDRGYTEAFF